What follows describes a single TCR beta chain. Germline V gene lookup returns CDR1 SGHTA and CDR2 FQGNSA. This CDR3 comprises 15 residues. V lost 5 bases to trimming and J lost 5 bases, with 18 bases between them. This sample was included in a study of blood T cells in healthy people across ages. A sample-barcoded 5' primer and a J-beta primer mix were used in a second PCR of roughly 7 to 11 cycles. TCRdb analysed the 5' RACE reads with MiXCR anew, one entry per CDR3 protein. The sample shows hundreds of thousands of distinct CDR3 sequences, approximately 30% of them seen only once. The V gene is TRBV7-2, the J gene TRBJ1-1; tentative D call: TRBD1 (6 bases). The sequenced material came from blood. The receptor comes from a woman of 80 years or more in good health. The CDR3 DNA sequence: TGTGCCAGCAGCCTCCCGTCGGCAGGGGATACTGAAGCTTTCTTT. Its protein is CASSLPSAGDTEAFF. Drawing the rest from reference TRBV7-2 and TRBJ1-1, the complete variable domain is GAGVSQSPSNKVTEKGKDVELRCDPISGHTALYWYRQSLGQGLEFLIYFQGNSAPDKSGLPSDRFSAERTGGSVSTLTIQRTQQEDSAVYLCASSLPSAGDTEAFFGQGTRLTVV.